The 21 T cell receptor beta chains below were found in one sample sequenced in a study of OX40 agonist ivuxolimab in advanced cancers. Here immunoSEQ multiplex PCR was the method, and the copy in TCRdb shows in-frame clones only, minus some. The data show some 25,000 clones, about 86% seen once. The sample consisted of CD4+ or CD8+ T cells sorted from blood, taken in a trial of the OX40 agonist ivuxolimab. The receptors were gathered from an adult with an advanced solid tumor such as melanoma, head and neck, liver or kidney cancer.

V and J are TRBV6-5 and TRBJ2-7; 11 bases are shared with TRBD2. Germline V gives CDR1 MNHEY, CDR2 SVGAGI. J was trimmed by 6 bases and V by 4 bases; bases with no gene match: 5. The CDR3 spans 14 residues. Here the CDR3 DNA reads TGTGCCAGCAGTTTAGCGGGAGGGCCATCCGAGCAGTACTTC. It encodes CASSLAGGPSEQYF.

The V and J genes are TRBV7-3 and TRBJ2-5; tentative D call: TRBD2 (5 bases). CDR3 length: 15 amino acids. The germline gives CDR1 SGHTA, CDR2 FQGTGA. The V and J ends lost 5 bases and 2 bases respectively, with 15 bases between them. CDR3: CASSNRPGKQETQYF. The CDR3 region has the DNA TGTGCCAGCAGCAACCGCCCGGGGAAACAAGAGACCCAGTACTTC.

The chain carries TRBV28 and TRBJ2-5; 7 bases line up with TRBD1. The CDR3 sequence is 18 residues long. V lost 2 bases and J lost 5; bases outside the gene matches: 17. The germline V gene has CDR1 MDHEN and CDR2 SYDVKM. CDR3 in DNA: TGTGCCAGCAGTTTAGCATTAAACAGGGGCGCGGATAGGGAGACCCAGTACTTC. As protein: CASSLALNRGADRETQYF.

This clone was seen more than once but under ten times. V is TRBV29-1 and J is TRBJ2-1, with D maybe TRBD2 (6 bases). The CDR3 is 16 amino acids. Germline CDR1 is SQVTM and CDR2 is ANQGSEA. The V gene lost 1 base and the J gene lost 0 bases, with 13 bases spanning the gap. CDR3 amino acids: CSVEGGDSSSYNEQFF. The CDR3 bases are TGCAGCGTTGAAGGAGGGGACTCGAGCTCCTACAATGAGCAGTTCTTC.

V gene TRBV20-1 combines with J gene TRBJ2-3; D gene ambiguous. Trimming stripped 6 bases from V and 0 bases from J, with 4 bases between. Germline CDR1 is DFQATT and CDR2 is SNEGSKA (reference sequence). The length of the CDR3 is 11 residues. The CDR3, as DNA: TGCAGTGCCTTTAGCACAGATACGCAGTATTTT. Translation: CSAFSTDTQYF.

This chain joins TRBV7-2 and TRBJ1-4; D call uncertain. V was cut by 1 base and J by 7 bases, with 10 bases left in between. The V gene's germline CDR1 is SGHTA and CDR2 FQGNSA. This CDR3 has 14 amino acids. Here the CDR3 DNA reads TGTGCCAGCAGCTTAGGCCGGGGTACTGAAAAACTGTTTTTT. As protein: CASSLGRGTEKLFF.

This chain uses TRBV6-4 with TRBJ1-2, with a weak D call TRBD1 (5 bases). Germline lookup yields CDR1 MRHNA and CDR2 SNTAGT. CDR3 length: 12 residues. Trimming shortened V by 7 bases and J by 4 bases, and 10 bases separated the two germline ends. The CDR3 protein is CASKSDSYGYTF. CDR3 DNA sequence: TGTGCCAGCAAGTCTGACAGCTATGGCTACACCTTC.

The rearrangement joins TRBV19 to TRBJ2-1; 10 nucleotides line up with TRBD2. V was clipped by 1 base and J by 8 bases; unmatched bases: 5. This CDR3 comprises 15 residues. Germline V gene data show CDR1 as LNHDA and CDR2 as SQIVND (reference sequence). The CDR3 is CASSIGAGGMDEQFF. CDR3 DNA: TGTGCCAGTAGTATAGGAGCGGGGGGGATGGATGAGCAGTTCTTC.

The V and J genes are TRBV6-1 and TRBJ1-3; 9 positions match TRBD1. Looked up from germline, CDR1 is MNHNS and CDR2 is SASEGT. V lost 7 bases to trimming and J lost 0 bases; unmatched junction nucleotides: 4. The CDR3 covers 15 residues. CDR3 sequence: CASKLTGGSGNTIYF. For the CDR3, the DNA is TGTGCCAGCAAGCTGACAGGGGGCTCTGGAAACACCATATATTTT.

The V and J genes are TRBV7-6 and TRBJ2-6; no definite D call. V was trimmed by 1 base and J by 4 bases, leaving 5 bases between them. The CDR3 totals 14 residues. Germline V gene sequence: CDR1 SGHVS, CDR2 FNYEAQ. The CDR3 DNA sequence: TGTGCCAGCAGCTTAGACCAGGGGGCCAACGTCCTGACTTTC. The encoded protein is CASSLDQGANVLTF.

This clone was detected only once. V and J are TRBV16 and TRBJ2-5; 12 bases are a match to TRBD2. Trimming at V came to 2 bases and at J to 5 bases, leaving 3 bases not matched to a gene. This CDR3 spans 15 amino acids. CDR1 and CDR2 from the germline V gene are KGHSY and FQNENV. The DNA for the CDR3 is TGTGCCAGCAGCCAAATGGGGACTAGCGGGGAGACCCAGTACTTC. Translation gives CASSQMGTSGETQYF. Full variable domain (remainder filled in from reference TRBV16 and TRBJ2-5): GEEVAQTPKHLVRGEGQKAKLYCAPIKGHSYVFWYQQVLKNEFKFLISFQNENVFDETGMPKERFSAKCLPNSPCSLEIQATKLEDSAVYFCASSQMGTSGETQYFGPGTRLLVL.

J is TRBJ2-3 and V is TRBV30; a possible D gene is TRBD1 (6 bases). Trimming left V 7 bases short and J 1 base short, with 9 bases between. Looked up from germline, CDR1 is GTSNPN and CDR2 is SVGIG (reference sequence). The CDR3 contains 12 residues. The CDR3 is CASAGGTDTQYF. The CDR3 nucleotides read TGTGCCTCCGCAGGGGGCACAGATACGCAGTATTTT.

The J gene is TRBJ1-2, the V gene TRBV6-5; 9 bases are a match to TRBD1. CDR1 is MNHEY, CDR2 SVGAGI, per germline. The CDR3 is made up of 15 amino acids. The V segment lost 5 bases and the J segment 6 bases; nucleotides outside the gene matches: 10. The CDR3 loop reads CASSQISGTGHGYTF. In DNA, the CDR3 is TGTGCCAGCAGTCAAATTTCCGGGACAGGGCATGGCTACACCTTC.

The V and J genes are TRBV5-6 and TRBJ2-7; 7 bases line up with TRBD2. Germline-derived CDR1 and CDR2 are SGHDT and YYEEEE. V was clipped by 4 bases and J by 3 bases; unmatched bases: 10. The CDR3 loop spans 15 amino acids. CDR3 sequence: CASSATGTNRYEQYF. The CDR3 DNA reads TGTGCCAGCAGCGCCACCGGGACTAACCGCTACGAGCAGTACTTC.

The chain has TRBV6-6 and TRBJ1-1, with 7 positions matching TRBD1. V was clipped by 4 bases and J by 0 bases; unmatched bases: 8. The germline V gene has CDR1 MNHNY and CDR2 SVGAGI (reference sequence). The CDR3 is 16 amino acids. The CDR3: CASSSGWGQLNTEAFF. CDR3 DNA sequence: TGTGCCAGCAGTTCCGGGTGGGGACAGTTGAACACTGAAGCTTTCTTT.

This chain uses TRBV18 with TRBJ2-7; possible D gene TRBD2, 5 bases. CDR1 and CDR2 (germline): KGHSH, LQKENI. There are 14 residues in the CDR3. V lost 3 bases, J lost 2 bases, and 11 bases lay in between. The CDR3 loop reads CASSPSVFPYEQYF. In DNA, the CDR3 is TGTGCCAGCTCACCTAGCGTGTTTCCCTACGAGCAGTACTTC.

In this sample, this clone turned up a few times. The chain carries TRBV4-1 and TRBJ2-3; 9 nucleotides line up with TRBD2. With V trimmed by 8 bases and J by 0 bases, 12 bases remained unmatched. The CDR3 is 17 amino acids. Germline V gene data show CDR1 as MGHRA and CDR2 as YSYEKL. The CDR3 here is CASQTTSGPPSTDTQYF. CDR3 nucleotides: TGCGCCAGCCAAACGACTAGCGGACCACCTAGCACAGATACGCAGTATTTT.

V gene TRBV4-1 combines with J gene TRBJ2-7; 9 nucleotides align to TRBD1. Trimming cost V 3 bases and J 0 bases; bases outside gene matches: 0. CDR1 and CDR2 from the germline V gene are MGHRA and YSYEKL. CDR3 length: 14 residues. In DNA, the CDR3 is TGCGCCAGCAGCCAGACAGGGGGCTCCTACGAGCAGTACTTC. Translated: CASSQTGGSYEQYF.

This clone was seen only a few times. CDR3 in DNA: TGTGCCAGCAGTGTTTCGGGAGAAGGTGCAGATACGCAGTATTTT. Translated, it gives CASSVSGEGADTQYF. The V and J genes are TRBV6-4 and TRBJ2-3; perhaps TRBD2 as D (6 bases). The CDR3 spans 15 residues. Germline V gene sequence: CDR1 MRHNA, CDR2 SNTAGT. Deletions cut 4 bases from V and 4 bases from J, with 15 bases between.

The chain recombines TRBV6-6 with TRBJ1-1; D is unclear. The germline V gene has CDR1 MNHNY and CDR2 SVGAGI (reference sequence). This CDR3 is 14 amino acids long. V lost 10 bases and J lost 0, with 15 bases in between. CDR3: CATTGGEMNTEAFF. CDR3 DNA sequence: TGTGCCACGACGGGTGGTGAGATGAACACTGAAGCTTTCTTT.

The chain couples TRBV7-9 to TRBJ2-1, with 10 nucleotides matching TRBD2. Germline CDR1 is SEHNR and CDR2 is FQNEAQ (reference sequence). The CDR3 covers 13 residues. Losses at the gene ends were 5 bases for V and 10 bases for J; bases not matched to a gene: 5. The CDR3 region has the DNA TGTGCCAGCAGCCCCAGGACTAGCGGAGAGCAGTTCTTC. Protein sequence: CASSPRTSGEQFF.